This TCR beta chain was identified in a study of blood T cell repertoires in COVID-19. Background on the study: Acute and convalescent COVID-19 specimens originated in the United States, Italy and Spain. Sample material is recorded as cDNA or gDNA derived from T cells, B-cell-depleted T cells, or PBMCs.

Only in-frame clones appear in the TCRdb table, and some are missing; sequencing was by immunoSEQ multiplex PCR. The sample has 150,000 to 200,000 clones, around 88% seen once. This clone was observed a single time. This CDR3 comprises 15 residues. CDR1 SGHRS and CDR2 YFSETQ come from the germline V gene. With V trimmed by 4 bases and J by 5 bases, 6 bases remained unmatched. This chain uses TRBV5-1 with TRBJ2-2; 9 bases match TRBD1. This receptor was obtained from a human donor in a cohort sampled during active COVID-19. The sequenced sample consisted of peripheral blood. The CDR3 region is CASSTGTGRTGELFF. DNA of the CDR3: TGCGCCAGCAGCACCGGGACAGGGAGAACCGGGGAGCTGTTTTTT.